Below, 8 T cell receptor beta chains from the same sample are listed, as sequenced in a study of T cell repertoires in cytomegalovirus infection (dated by TCRdb to the late 2010s). The data were produced on an Illumina HiSeq 1500. Using fastp at Q25 and MiXCR, TCRdb reprocessed the public reads and kept productive beta chains. Under each unique CDR3 protein, matching rows form one entry showing the most common genes and DNA. The sample includes approximately 250,000 distinct CDR3 sequences, with 6.5% observed a single time. The top ten constitute roughly 6.5% of the sample. Sequenced sample: PBMCs. These receptor sequences come from a human donor in good health (CMV status not recorded). Some clones in this sample may be carry-over from other donors' samples.

The gene calls are TRBV7-2 and TRBJ2-1; 9 bases align to TRBD2. CDR3 length: 15 amino acids. CDR1 is SGHTA, CDR2 FQGNSA, per germline. J was trimmed by 8 bases and V by 5 bases; bases with no gene match: 10. CDR3 bases: TGTGCCAGCAGCCCCCGGGGTAGCGGGGGCGATGAGCAGTTCTTC. Its protein is CASSPRGSGGDEQFF.

This clonotype came up many times. The genes are TRBV29-1 and TRBJ1-3; the D gene is possibly TRBD1 (5 bases). Germline CDR1 and CDR2: SQVTM and ANQGSEA. The CDR3 totals 13 residues. With 4 bases removed from V and 4 bases from J, the gap between germline ends came to 11 bases. CDR3 loop: CSVAGPFGNTIYF. CDR3 DNA sequence: TGCAGCGTTGCGGGGCCGTTCGGAAACACCATATATTTT.

In this sample, this clonotype turned up many times. The chain joins TRBV6-5 to TRBJ1-2; D is undetermined. V gave up 2 bases and J gave up 7 bases, with 5 bases separating them. CDR1 and CDR2 (germline): MNHEY, SVGAGI. This CDR3 spans 11 amino acids. The CDR3 is CASSYEGGYTF. CDR3 nucleotides: TGTGCCAGCAGTTACGAGGGTGGCTACACCTTC.

This clonotype appeared many times. The chain couples TRBV20-1 to TRBJ1-5; D is unclear. This CDR3 contains 16 residues. Germline V lookup: CDR1 DFQATT, CDR2 SNEGSKA (reference sequence). V lost 6 bases, J lost 4 bases, and 22 bases lay in between. The DNA of the CDR3 is TGCAGTGCGAAGGGCGTTGGAGGGCAACTAAATCAGCCCCAGCATTTT. Translating it yields CSAKGVGGQLNQPQHF.

In its sample, this clonotype was seen a few times. This sequence joins TRBV29-1 and TRBJ1-5; a weak D match, TRBD1 (6 bases). Trimming took 5 bases from V and 7 from J, leaving 18 bases between them. Germline CDR1 SQVTM, CDR2 ANQGSEA. The CDR3 runs 14 residues. CDR3 sequence: CSVTKGDGGQPQHF. The CDR3 DNA sequence: TGCAGCGTTACCAAGGGGGACGGGGGCCAGCCCCAGCATTTT.

The genes are TRBV6-5 and TRBJ2-5; no clear D. V was shortened by 0 bases and J by 4 bases, with 9 bases between the two germline ends. The CDR3 runs 14 residues. Germline V lookup: CDR1 MNHEY, CDR2 SVGAGI. In nucleotides, the CDR3 is TGTGCCAGCAGTTACTCGATAGGAATAGAGACCCAGTACTTC. Residues: CASSYSIGIETQYF.

This clonotype was counted ten times or more. This chain's CDR3 is CATSARRVVDEQYF. The DNA for the CDR3 is TGTGCCACCAGCGCCCGACGGGTGGTGGACGAGCAGTACTTC. V is TRBV15 and J is TRBJ2-7; no clear D. The germline V gene has CDR1 LNHNV and CDR2 YYDKDF (reference sequence). CDR3 length equals 14 residues. Trimming took off 5 bases at V and 5 bases at J, with 16 bases between the two ends. Together with reference TRBV15 and TRBJ2-7, the CDR3 gives the full variable domain: DAMVIQNPRYQVTQFGKPVTLSCSQTLNHNVMYWYQQKSSQAPKLLFHYYDKDFNNEADTPDNFQSRRPNTSFCFLDIRSPGLGDTAMYLCATSARRVVDEQYFGPGTRLTVT.

This clonotype was seen repeatedly, ten times or more. The genes are TRBV10-3 and TRBJ2-7; the D is unclear. This CDR3 spans 12 amino acids. V was cut by 6 bases and J by 0 bases, with 6 bases left in between. Germline V gene sequence: CDR1 ENHRY, CDR2 SYGVKD. CDR3 in DNA: TGTGCCATCAGCCATTCCTCCTACGAGCAGTACTTC. As protein: CAISHSSYEQYF.